A single T cell receptor (beta chain) is shown here with its context. Its antigen remains unknown. The CDR3 is 13 amino acids. V was trimmed by 6 bases and J by 6 bases, leaving 13 bases between them. Germline assignment: CDR1 WNHNN and CDR2 SYGVQD (reference sequence). The data stem from a study of immune evolution from preneoplasia to lung adenocarcinoma. In the study overall: HLA loss of heterozygosity: roughly 6.6% AIS, about 15% MIA, about 30% ADC, none AAH. General study points: Top clone frequencies peaked in normal lung, apparently declining through invasive adenocarcinoma.

Some clones are missing from TCRdb's copy, which holds only in-frame ones; the method was immunoSEQ multiplex PCR. Here the sample spans around 9,100 clones, roughly four fifths being singletons. Patients had resection in Japan or China between 2014 and 2017. H&E slides confirmed each diagnosis, reviewed by two pathologists independently. The clonotype was recovered from a person between 65 and 80 years old with lung adenocarcinoma. The sequenced sample was FFPE lung adenocarcinoma in situ tissue. The gene calls are TRBV10-1 and TRBJ2-3; D gene uncertain. The CDR3, as DNA: TGCGCCAGCAGCCCCCACATCGGGGATACGCAGTATTTT. Protein product: CASSPHIGDTQYF.